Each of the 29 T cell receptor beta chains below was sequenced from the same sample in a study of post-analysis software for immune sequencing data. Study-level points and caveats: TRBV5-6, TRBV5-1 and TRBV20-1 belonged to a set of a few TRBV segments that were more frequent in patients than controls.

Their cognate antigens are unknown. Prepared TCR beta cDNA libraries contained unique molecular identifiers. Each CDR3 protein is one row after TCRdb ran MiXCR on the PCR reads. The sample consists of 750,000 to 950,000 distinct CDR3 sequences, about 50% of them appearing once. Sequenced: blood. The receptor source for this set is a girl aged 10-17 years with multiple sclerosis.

CDR3 residues: CASSSEGSSSYNSPLHF. DNA of the CDR3: TGCGCCAGCAGCTCGGAGGGGTCTAGCTCCTATAATTCACCCCTCCACTTT. The chain recombines TRBV5-1 with TRBJ1-6; D possibly corresponds to TRBD1 (5 bases). Germline assignment: CDR1 SGHRS and CDR2 YFSETQ. V lost 3 bases and J lost 0, with 13 bases in between. This CDR3 has 17 amino acids.

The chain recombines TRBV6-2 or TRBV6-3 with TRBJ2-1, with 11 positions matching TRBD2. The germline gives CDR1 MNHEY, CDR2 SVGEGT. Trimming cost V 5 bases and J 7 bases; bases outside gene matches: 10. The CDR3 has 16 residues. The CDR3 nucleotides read TGTGCCAGCAGTCAGAATAGCGGGGGGGCCGTAAATGAGCAGTTCTTC. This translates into CASSQNSGGAVNEQFF.

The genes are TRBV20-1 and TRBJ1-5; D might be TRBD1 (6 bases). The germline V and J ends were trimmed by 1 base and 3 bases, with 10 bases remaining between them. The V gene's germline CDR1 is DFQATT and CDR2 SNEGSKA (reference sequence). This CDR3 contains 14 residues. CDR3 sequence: CSARASGANQPQHF. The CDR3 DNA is TGCAGTGCTAGAGCCTCAGGGGCCAATCAGCCCCAGCATTTT.

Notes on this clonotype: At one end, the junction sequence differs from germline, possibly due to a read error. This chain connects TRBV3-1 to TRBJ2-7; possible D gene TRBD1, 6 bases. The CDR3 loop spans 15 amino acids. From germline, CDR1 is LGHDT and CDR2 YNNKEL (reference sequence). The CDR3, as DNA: TGTGCCAGCAGTCAAGACAGGCGGATCTCCTACGAGCAGTACTTC. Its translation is CASSQDRRISYEQYF.

Written as DNA, the CDR3 is TGTGCCAGCAGCCCAAGAGGTCAGCGGGAGGACAAAAACATTCAGTACTTC. Encoded protein: CASSPRGQREDKNIQYF. The genes are TRBV9 and TRBJ2-4; 9 bases are shared with TRBD2. V shed 4 bases, J shed 3 bases, and the junction held 11 bases outside the gene matches. This CDR3 is built from 17 residues. Per the germline V gene, CDR1 is SGDLS and CDR2 is YYNGEE.

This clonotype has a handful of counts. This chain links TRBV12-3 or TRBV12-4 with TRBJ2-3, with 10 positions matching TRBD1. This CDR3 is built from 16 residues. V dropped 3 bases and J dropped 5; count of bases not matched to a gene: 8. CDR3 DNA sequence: TGTGCCAGCAGTTTCCACGCCGGGACAGGGGAAGATACGCAGTATTTT. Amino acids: CASSFHAGTGEDTQYF.

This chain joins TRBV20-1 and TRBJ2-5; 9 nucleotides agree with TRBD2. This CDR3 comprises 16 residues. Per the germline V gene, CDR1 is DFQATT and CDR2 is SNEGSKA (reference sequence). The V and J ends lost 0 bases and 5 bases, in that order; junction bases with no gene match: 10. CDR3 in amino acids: CSARDQRRGGLETQYF. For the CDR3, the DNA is TGCAGTGCTAGAGATCAGCGGCGGGGGGGCCTGGAGACCCAGTACTTC.

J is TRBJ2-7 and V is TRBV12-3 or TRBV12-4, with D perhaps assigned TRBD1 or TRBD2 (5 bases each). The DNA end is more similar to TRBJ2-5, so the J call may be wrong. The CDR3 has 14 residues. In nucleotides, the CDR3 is TGTGCCAGCAGTCCCCGGGACCGAGAAGAGACCCAGTACTTC. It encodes CASSPRDREETQYF.

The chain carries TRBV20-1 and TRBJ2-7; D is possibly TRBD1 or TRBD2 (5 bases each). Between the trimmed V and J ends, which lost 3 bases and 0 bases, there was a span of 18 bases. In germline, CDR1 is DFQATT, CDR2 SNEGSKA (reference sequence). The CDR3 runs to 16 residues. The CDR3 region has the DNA TGCAGTGCTAGCCCCACGTGGGGGAGCCTCTCCTACGAGCAGTACTTC. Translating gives CSASPTWGSLSYEQYF.

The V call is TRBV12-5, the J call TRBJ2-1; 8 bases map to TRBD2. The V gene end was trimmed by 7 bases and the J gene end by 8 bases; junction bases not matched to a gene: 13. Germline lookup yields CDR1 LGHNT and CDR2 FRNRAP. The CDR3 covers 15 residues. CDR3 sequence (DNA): TGTGCTAGTGTCCCGGGGGGGTGGGAGAGGGATGAGCAGTTCTTC. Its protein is CASVPGGWERDEQFF.

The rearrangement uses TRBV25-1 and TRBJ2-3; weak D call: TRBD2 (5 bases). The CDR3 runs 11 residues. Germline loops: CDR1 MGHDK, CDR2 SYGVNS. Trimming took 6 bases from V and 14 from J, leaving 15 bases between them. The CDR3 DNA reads TGTGCCAGCAGCGAAGGACTCTCCATGTATTTT. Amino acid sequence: CASSEGLSMYF.

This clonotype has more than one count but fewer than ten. CDR3 sequence reads: CASSEEDRYGYTF. CDR3 nucleotides: TGTGCCAGCAGCGAGGAAGACCGCTATGGCTACACCTTC. The chain employs TRBV14 and TRBJ1-2; D is uncertain. Germline loops: CDR1 SGHDN, CDR2 FVKESK. CDR3 length: 13 residues. Trimming stripped 5 bases from V and 4 bases from J, with 11 bases between. The full variable domain, its missing parts supplied by reference TRBV14 and TRBJ1-2, is EAGVTQFPSHSVIEKGQTVTLRCDPISGHDNLYWYRRVMGKEIKFLLHFVKESKQDESGMPNNRFLAERTGGTYSTLKVQPAELEDSGVYFCASSEEDRYGYTFGSGTRLTVV.

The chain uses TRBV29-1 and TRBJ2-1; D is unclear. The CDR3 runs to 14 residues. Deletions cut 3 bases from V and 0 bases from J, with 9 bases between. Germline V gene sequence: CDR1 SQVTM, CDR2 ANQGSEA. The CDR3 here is CSVDRSSSYNEQFF. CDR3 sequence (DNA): TGCAGCGTTGACCGCTCTAGCTCCTACAATGAGCAGTTCTTC.

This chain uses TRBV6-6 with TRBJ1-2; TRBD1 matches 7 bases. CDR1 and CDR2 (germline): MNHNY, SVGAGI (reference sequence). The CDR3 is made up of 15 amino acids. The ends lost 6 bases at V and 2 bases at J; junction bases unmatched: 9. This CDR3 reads CASSRGTVLNYGYTF. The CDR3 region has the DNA TGTGCCAGCAGCCGGGGGACAGTACTCAACTATGGCTACACCTTC.

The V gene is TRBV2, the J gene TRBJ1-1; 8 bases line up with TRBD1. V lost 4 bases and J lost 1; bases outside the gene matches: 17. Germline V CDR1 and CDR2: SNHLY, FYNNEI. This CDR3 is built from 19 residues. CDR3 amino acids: CASSARNQGAMIRNTEAFF. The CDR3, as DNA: TGTGCCAGCAGTGCCCGGAACCAGGGGGCCATGATCCGGAACACTGAAGCTTTCTTT.

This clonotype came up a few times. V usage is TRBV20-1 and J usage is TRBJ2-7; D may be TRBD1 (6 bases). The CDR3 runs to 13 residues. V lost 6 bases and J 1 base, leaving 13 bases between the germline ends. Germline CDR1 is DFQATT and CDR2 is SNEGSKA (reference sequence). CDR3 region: CSAPSQGSYEQYF. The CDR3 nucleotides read TGCAGTGCCCCTTCCCAGGGGTCCTACGAGCAGTACTTC.

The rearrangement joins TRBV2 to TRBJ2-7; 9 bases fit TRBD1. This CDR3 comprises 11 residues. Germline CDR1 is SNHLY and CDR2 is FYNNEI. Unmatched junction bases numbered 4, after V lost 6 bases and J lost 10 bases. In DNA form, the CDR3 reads TGTGCCAGCAGGACAGGGGGTATCCAGTACTTC. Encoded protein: CASRTGGIQYF.

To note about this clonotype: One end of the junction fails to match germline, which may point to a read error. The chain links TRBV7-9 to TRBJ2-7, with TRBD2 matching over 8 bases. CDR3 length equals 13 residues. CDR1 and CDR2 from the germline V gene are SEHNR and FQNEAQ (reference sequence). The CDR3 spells CAGSLAGYSEQYF. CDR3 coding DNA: TGTGCCGGCAGCTTAGCGGGGTACAGCGAGCAGTACTTC.

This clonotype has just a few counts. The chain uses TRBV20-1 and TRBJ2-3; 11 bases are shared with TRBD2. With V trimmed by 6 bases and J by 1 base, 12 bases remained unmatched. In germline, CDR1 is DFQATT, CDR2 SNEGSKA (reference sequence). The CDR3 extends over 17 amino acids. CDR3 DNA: TGCAGTGCCAGTTCACTAGCGGGAGTTACCGGCACAGATACGCAGTATTTT. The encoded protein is CSASSLAGVTGTDTQYF.

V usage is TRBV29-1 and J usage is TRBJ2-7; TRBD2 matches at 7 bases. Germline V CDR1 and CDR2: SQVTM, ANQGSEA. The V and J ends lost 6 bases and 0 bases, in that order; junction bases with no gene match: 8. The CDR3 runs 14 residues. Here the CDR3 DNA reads TGCAGCGTACAAACTAGCGTATACTCCTACGAGCAGTACTTC. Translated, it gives CSVQTSVYSYEQYF.

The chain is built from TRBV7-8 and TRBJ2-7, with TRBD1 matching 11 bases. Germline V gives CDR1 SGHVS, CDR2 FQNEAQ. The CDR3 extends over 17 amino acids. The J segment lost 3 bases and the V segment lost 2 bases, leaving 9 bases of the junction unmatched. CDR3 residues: CASSLRSGGTGGYEQYF. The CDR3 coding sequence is TGTGCCAGCAGCTTAAGATCAGGCGGGACAGGGGGCTACGAGCAGTACTTC.

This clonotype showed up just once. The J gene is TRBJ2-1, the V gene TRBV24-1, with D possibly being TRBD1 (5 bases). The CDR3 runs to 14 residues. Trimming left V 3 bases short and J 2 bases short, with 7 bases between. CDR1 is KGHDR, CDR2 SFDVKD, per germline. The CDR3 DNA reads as TGTGCCACCAGTGATGCGGACACCTACAATGAGCAGTTCTTC. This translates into CATSDADTYNEQFF.

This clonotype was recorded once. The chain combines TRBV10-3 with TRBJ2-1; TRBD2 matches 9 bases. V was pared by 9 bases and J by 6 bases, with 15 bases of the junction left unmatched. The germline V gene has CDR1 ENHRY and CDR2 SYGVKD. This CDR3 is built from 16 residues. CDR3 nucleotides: TGTGCCATGGGGGGTAGCGGGGGACTCCTTTCCAATGAGCAGTTCTTC. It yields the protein CAMGGSGGLLSNEQFF.

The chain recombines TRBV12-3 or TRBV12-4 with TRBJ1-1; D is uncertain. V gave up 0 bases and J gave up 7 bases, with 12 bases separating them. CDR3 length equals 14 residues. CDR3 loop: CASSLAARGFEAFF. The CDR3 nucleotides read TGTGCCAGCAGTTTAGCGGCCCGCGGATTTGAAGCTTTCTTT.

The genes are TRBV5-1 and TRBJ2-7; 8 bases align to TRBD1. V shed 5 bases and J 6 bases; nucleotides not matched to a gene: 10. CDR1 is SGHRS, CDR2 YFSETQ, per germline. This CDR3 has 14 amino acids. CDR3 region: CASRYTGGPFEQYF. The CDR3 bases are TGCGCCAGCAGGTACACAGGGGGGCCCTTCGAGCAGTACTTC.

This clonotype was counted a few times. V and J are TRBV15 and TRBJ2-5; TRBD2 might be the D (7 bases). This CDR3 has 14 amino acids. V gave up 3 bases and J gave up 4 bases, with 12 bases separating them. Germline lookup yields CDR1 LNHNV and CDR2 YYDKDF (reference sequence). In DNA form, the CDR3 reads TGTGCCACCAGCAGTTTGGCGGGGGCAGAGACCCAGTACTTC. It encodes CATSSLAGAETQYF.

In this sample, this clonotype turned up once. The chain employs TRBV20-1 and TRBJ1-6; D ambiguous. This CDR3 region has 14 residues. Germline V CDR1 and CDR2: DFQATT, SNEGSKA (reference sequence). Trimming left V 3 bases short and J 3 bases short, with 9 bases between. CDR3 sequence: CSASNPGYNSPLHF. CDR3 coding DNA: TGCAGTGCTAGTAATCCCGGCTATAATTCACCCCTCCACTTT.

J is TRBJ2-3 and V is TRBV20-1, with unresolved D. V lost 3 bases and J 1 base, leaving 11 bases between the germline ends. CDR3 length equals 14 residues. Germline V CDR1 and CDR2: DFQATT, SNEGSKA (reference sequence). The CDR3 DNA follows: TGCAGTGCTAGTTACCAAGCGCGCACAGATACGCAGTATTTT. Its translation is CSASYQARTDTQYF.

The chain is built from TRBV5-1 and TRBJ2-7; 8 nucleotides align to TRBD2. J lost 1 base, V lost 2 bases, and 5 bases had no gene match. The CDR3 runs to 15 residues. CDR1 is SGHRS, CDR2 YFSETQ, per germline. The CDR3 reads CASSFVAGSSYEQYF. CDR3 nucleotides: TGCGCCAGCAGCTTCGTAGCGGGATCTTCCTACGAGCAGTACTTC. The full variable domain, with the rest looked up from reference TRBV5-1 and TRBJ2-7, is KAGVTQTPRYLIKTRGQQVTLSCSPISGHRSVSWYQQTPGQGLQFLFEYFSETQRNKGNFPGRFSGRQFSNSRSEMNVSTLELGDSALYLCASSFVAGSSYEQYFGPGTRLTVT.